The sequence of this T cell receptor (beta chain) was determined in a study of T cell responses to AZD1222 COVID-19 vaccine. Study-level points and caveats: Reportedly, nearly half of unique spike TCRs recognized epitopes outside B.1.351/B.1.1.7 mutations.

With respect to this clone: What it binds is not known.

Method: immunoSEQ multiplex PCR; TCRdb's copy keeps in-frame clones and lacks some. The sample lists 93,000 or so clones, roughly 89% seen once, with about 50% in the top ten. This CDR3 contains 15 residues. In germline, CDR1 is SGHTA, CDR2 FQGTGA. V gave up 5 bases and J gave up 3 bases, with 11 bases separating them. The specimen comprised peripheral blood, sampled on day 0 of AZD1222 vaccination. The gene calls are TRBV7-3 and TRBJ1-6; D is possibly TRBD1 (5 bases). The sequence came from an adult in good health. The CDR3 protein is CASSRDGSYNSPLHF. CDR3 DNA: TGTGCCAGCAGCCGGGACGGCAGCTATAATTCACCCCTCCACTTT.